This T cell receptor beta chain was found in a study of blood T cell repertoires in COVID-19. As for the study in general: The analysed material was cDNA or gDNA that came from T cells, B-cell-depleted T cells, or PBMCs.

Per the authors' pipeline: Quantification of nucleated cells was approximated via reference gene primer amplification. Generated by immunoSEQ multiplex PCR, the TCRdb table keeps only in-frame clones and is missing some. V, J and clone size are those of that table, while D and trimming were read from the DNA. This table has 120,000 or so clones, roughly 87% appearing once. The V gene end was trimmed by 0 bases and the J gene end by 5 bases; junction bases not matched to a gene: 8. Germline V CDR1 and CDR2: LNHDA, SQIVND (reference sequence). The CDR3 spans 16 residues. Specimen: peripheral blood. This receptor was taken from a human donor in a cohort sampled during active COVID-19. This chain links TRBV19 with TRBJ2-3; 7 nucleotides match TRBD1. Written as DNA, the CDR3 is TGTGCCAGTAGTATAGATTCTGGGACAGTAATAGATACGCAGTATTTT. This sequence encodes CASSIDSGTVIDTQYF. Full variable domain (rest looked up from reference TRBV19 and TRBJ2-3): DGGITQSPKYLFRKEGQNVTLSCEQNLNHDAMYWYRQDPGQGLRLIYYSQIVNDFQKGDIAEGYSVSREKKESFPLTVTSAQKNPTAFYLCASSIDSGTVIDTQYFGPGTRLTVL.